Listed below are T cell receptor beta chains from one sample, sequenced in a study of blood T cell repertoires in COVID-19. The method was immunoSEQ multiplex PCR; TCRdb's version includes in-frame clones alone and lacks a portion of them. The data contain some 490,000 clones, approximately 83% of them singletons. Sample: peripheral blood. The receptors shown here come from a human donor in a cohort sampled during active COVID-19. Each CDR3 is given with its conserved first and last residue. D genes are given only for firm matches. Clone sizes are given selectively: once, few, many, or a class where the clone is expanded.

abundance	j_gene	d_gene	v_gene	CDR3nt	CDR3aa
once	TRBJ2-1	NA	TRBV30	TGTGCCTGGTCCCGGGGCTCCTACAATGAGCAGTTCTTC	CAWSRGSYNEQFF
NA	TRBJ2-3	NA	TRBV7-6	TGTGCCAGCAGCTACTCAGGGCCCCCCGGTGATACGCAGTATTTT	CASSYSGPPGDTQYF
NA	TRBJ1-5	TRBD1	TRBV2	TGTGCCAGCAGTAGGACAGGGGGGTTTAGGCCCCAGCATTTT	CASSRTGGFRPQHF
NA	TRBJ1-5	NA	TRBV5-8	TGTGCCAGCAGCTTTCGCGATAGCAATCAGCCCCAGCATTTT	CASSFRDSNQPQHF
NA	TRBJ2-1	TRBD1	TRBV6-6	TGTGCCAGCAGTTACCTGACAGGGTACAATGAGCAGTTCTTC	CASSYLTGYNEQFF
NA	TRBJ2-7	NA	TRBV7-2	TGTGCCAGCAGCTTAGGGACAGACCGTCGTAAGACCTACGAGCAGTACTTC	CASSLGTDRRKTYEQYF
NA	TRBJ2-2	NA	TRBV24-1	TGTGCCACCAGTGATCACAGGCGAAACACCGGGGAGCTGTTTTTT	CATSDHRRNTGELFF
few	TRBJ2-3	NA	TRBV3-1/TRBV3-2	TGTGCCAGCAGCCAAACACGAGATACGCAGTATTTT	CASSQTRDTQYF
NA	TRBJ2-3	NA	TRBV5-1	TGCGCCAGCAGCCCGAGGGCCTTAGATACGCAGTATTTT	CASSPRALDTQYF
few	TRBJ2-1	NA	TRBV3-1/TRBV3-2	TGTGCCAGCACCCGAGGGCTAGATGGGTATGAGCAGTTCTTC	CASTRGLDGYEQFF
once	TRBJ2-3	NA	TRBV30	TGTGCCTGGACCCAAGAGGATACGCAGTATTTT	CAWTQEDTQYF
NA	TRBJ1-2	TRBD1	TRBV14	TGTGCCAGCAGTCACGCGAGGGACAGTCGCTACACCTTC	CASSHARDSRYTF
NA	TRBJ2-3	TRBD2	TRBV9	TGTGCCAGCAGCCCGTATCCGGGACTAGCGGGAGGACGCACAGATACGCAGTATTTT	CASSPYPGLAGGRTDTQYF
NA	TRBJ1-2	NA	TRBV18	TGTGCCAGCTCACCCGAACGACAGTTCCTCTATGGCTACACCTTC	CASSPERQFLYGYTF
NA	TRBJ2-7	NA	TRBV30	TGTGCCTGGGCCCCTAAGGACCTAAGGGGGGAGCAGTACTTC	CAWAPKDLRGEQYF
NA	TRBJ1-4	NA	TRBV28	TGTGCCAGCAGTTCCCGGGGAGGGGAGAATGAAAAACTGTTTTTT	CASSSRGGENEKLFF
NA	TRBJ2-3	TRBD2	TRBV7-8	TGTGCCAGCAGCCCCCTAGCGGGAGGGCCGGGAGATACGCAGTATTTT	CASSPLAGGPGDTQYF
few	TRBJ1-1	TRBD1	TRBV27	TGTGCCAGCAGTATACAGGGACAGGGTTACTCTGAAGCTTTCTTT	CASSIQGQGYSEAFF
NA	TRBJ2-7	TRBD2	TRBV7-2	TGTGCCAGCAGCTCGAGCGGGAGGGTCCTCGAGCAGTACTTC	CASSSSGRVLEQYF
NA	TRBJ1-6	TRBD1	TRBV5-1	TGCGCCAGCAGCGCCCGGGACAGGGGAAATTCACCCCTCCACTTT	CASSARDRGNSPLHF
NA	TRBJ1-2	TRBD1	TRBV28	TGTGCCAGCAGTCCTCCACTGGGACAGGGGGCGCGTGGCTACACCTTC	CASSPPLGQGARGYTF
NA	TRBJ2-2	NA	TRBV12-3/TRBV12-4	TGTGCCAGCAGATCCACGAACACCGGGGAGCTGTTTTTT	CASRSTNTGELFF
NA	TRBJ1-1	NA	TRBV30	TGTGCCTGGAGTGACATACAGGGCCCCACTGAAGCTTTCTTT	CAWSDIQGPTEAFF
NA	TRBJ2-5	TRBD1	TRBV9	TGTGCCAGCAGCGTCCTCGGAGGGACAGGGGTAGAGACCCAGTACTTC	CASSVLGGTGVETQYF
NA	TRBJ1-1	NA	TRBV4-1	TGCGCCAGCAGAACTTTAGAGGCGGGGGACACTCCCGAAGCTTTCTTT	CASRTLEAGDTPEAFF
NA	TRBJ2-7	TRBD2	TRBV2	TGTGCCAGCAGGACTAGCGGGCGGGGGTACGAGCAGTACTTC	CASRTSGRGYEQYF
NA	TRBJ1-2	NA	TRBV10-2	TGCGCCAGCAGTGAGTCGAGGTATAGGTTATATGGCTACACCTTC	CASSESRYRLYGYTF
once	TRBJ2-5	NA	TRBV6-6	TGTGCCAGCAGTTACGCGCGGGACTCCAGAGGGGAGACCCAGTACTTC	CASSYARDSRGETQYF
NA	TRBJ1-1	NA	TRBV5-1	TGCGCCAGCAGCTTGTTTCAGGGCAACACTGAAGCTTTCTTT	CASSLFQGNTEAFF
once	TRBJ2-7	TRBD2	TRBV7-2	TGTGCCAGCAGGCGGGCAGCGGGGGGCTACGAGCAGTACTTC	CASRRAAGGYEQYF
NA	TRBJ1-5	NA	TRBV30	TGTGCCTGGAGTGTAGACAGCCATCAGCCCCAGCATTTT	CAWSVDSHQPQHF
many	TRBJ1-5	NA	TRBV29-1	TGCAGCGTTGAAGAGGACAGAAATCAGCCCCAGCATTTT	CSVEEDRNQPQHF
NA	TRBJ1-2	NA	TRBV7-9	TGTGCCAGCAGCTTAAAACAGGGTGATGGCTACACCTTC	CASSLKQGDGYTF
few	TRBJ2-1	NA	TRBV28	TGTGCCAGCAGTGAGGCGGAGGGGCCTTACAATGAGCAGTTCTTC	CASSEAEGPYNEQFF
NA	TRBJ2-3	NA	TRBV6-4	TGTGCCAGCAGTGACTCTAGCGGTCAGGGTCCCTTCACAGATACGCAGTATTTT	CASSDSSGQGPFTDTQYF
NA	TRBJ1-2	NA	TRBV11-2	TGTGCCAGCAGCTTAGAGGGTGGGGCTGGCTACACCTTC	CASSLEGGAGYTF
NA	TRBJ1-1	TRBD1	TRBV9	TGTGCCAGCAGCGATCTGGGACAGGGGGTTGGGACTGAAGCTTTCTTT	CASSDLGQGVGTEAFF
NA	TRBJ2-3	NA	TRBV7-3	TGTGCCAGCAGCTTACAACACAGCACAGATACGCAGTATTTT	CASSLQHSTDTQYF
NA	TRBJ2-7	TRBD2	TRBV4-1	TGCGCCAGCAGCCAAAGTGGTAGCGGGAGTGTCTACGAGCAGTACTTC	CASSQSGSGSVYEQYF
NA	TRBJ2-5	NA	TRBV27	TGTGCCAGCAGCCACGGGCAGGGAGAGACCCAGTACTTC	CASSHGQGETQYF
NA	TRBJ1-2	NA	TRBV6-2/TRBV6-3	TGTGCCAGCAGTCGAGACAGTAACTATGGCTACACCTTC	CASSRDSNYGYTF